One and the same sample provided the 19 T cell receptor beta chains below, sequenced in a study of T cell responses to AZD1222 COVID-19 vaccine (dated by TCRdb to 2020 to 2022). Library generation was performed with the immunoSEQ multiplex PCR assay. TCRdb carries this immuneACCESS record with in-frame sequences only. Its versions omit some clonotypes, under half of them owing to an unresolved V gene in the studies checked, with the rest unexplained. The sample profile shows some 140,000 clones; around 90% of them were found once. Of the sample, roughly 5.2% is held by the ten largest clones. The sample's time point, from its label and the paper: about 28 days (+/-7) after the second vaccine dose. Sample: peripheral blood, taken 28 days after the second AZD1222 dose. The receptors stem from an adult who received the AZD1222 COVID-19 vaccine.

The chain recombines TRBV12-5 with TRBJ2-1, with no clear D. CDR1 is LGHNT, CDR2 FRNRAP, per germline. There are 15 residues in the CDR3. V was cut by 1 base and J by 4 bases, with 11 bases left in between. The CDR3 reads CASGLGVAVYNEQFF. Written as DNA, the CDR3 is TGTGCTAGTGGTTTGGGGGTAGCAGTTTACAATGAGCAGTTCTTC.

The chain combines TRBV3-1 (or the pseudogene TRBV3-2) with TRBJ2-1, with TRBD2 as a possible D gene (6 bases). V gave up 1 base and J gave up 5 bases, with 9 bases separating them. The length of the CDR3 is 14 residues. Germline V gene lookup returns CDR1 LGHDT and CDR2 YNNKEL (reference sequence). DNA for the CDR3: TGTGCCAGCAGCCAAGTGGGACTCGACAATGAGCAGTTCTTC. It translates to CASSQVGLDNEQFF.

This chain uses TRBV5-1 with TRBJ2-7; unclear D gene. CDR1 SGHRS and CDR2 YFSETQ come from the germline V gene. With 3 bases removed from V and 2 bases from J, the gap between germline ends came to 12 bases. The CDR3 has 14 amino acids. The CDR3 DNA sequence: TGCGCCAGCAGCTCAAGGCTACCCCCCTACGAGCAGTACTTC. Translation gives CASSSRLPPYEQYF.

The chain combines TRBV7-9 with TRBJ1-2; D might be TRBD1 (6 bases). The CDR3 runs 15 residues. Germline loops: CDR1 SEHNR, CDR2 FQNEAQ (reference sequence). V lost 0 bases to trimming and J lost 0 bases, with 8 bases between them. CDR3 nucleotide sequence: TGTGCCAGCAGCTTAGCGGGGACACCTAACTATGGCTACACCTTC. Translated: CASSLAGTPNYGYTF.

This chain connects TRBV6-1 to TRBJ2-3, with a weak D call TRBD2 (5 bases). CDR1 and CDR2 (germline): MNHNS, SASEGT. The germline V and J ends were trimmed by 4 bases and 0 bases, with 14 bases remaining between them. This CDR3 region has 16 residues. CDR3 DNA sequence: TGTGCCAGCAGTGTATCAGGACTGATAAGCACAGATACGCAGTATTTT. It is translated as CASSVSGLISTDTQYF.

This sequence joins TRBV28 and TRBJ2-3; 8 nucleotides match TRBD2. Germline V CDR1 and CDR2: MDHEN, SYDVKM. The CDR3 contains 15 residues. V trimming: 7 bases; J trimming: 5 bases; junction bases outside the gene matches: 11. The CDR3 sequence: CASKFLRAGEDTQYF. In nucleotides, the CDR3 is TGTGCCAGCAAGTTTCTGAGAGCGGGAGAAGATACGCAGTATTTT.

V gene TRBV2 combines with J gene TRBJ2-1; 13 bases are shared with TRBD2. The CDR3 consists of 20 residues. Per the germline V gene, CDR1 is SNHLY and CDR2 is FYNNEI. J lost 8 bases, V lost 3 bases, and 19 bases had no gene match. CDR3 protein: CASSDGGQFWTSGSGDEQFF. As DNA, the CDR3 is TGTGCCAGCAGTGATGGTGGGCAATTTTGGACTAGCGGGAGTGGCGATGAGCAGTTCTTC.

CDR3 sequence (DNA): TGCGCCAGCAGGGCTGGTTGGGACAGGGCCTACGAGCAGTACTTC. This gives the protein CASRAGWDRAYEQYF. This rearrangement joins TRBV5-1 to TRBJ2-7; 9 bases map to TRBD1. The CDR3 has 15 amino acids. V was clipped by 5 bases and J by 2 bases; unmatched bases: 8. From germline, CDR1 is SGHRS and CDR2 YFSETQ.

This chain links TRBV10-3 with TRBJ1-6; D is unclear. The V gene lost 3 bases and the J gene lost 6 bases, with 0 bases spanning the gap. There are 11 residues in the CDR3. Germline V gives CDR1 ENHRY, CDR2 SYGVKD. The CDR3 here is CAISDNSPLHF. Here the CDR3 DNA reads TGTGCCATCAGTGATAATTCACCCCTCCACTTT.

The chain uses TRBV11-1 and TRBJ1-1; 10 nucleotides agree with TRBD1. Germline V gene data show CDR1 as SGHAT and CDR2 as FQDESV (reference sequence). V lost 10 bases, J lost 5 bases, and 7 bases stayed unmatched. CDR3 length: 13 amino acids. The CDR3 loop is CATGQGFGTEAFF. The CDR3 DNA sequence: TGTGCCACGGGACAGGGGTTCGGTACTGAAGCTTTCTTT.

The chain links TRBV6-2 or TRBV6-3 to TRBJ2-7, with 11 bases matching TRBD1. Germline CDR1 reads MNHEY; CDR2 reads SVGEGT. The CDR3 has 15 amino acids. The J segment lost 0 bases and the V segment lost 5 bases, leaving 3 bases of the junction unmatched. The CDR3 protein is CASSGQGAGSYEQYF. DNA for the CDR3: TGTGCCAGCAGTGGACAGGGGGCGGGCTCCTACGAGCAGTACTTC.

The chain has TRBV28 and TRBJ2-7; no clear D gene. Trimming took off 5 bases at V and 3 bases at J, with 11 bases between the two ends. Germline-derived CDR1 and CDR2 are MDHEN and SYDVKM. CDR3 length: 13 amino acids. CDR3 in amino acids: CASSPAGVYEQYF. In DNA form, the CDR3 reads TGTGCCAGCAGTCCTGCCGGAGTCTACGAGCAGTACTTC.

This chain joins TRBV11-3 and TRBJ2-3; D is ambiguous. The germline CDR1 and CDR2 sequences are SGHNT and YENEEA. This CDR3 region has 15 residues. V lost 1 base, J lost 0 bases, and 8 bases lay in between. The CDR3 nucleotides read TGTGCCAGCAGCTTAGGCGGAACTAGCACAGATACGCAGTATTTT. Its protein product is CASSLGGTSTDTQYF.

The V call is TRBV6-2 or TRBV6-3, the J call TRBJ1-2; D is perhaps TRBD1 (5 bases). Germline values: CDR1 MNHEY, CDR2 SVGEGT. CDR3 length equals 16 residues. Deletions cut 0 bases from V and 0 bases from J, with 11 bases between. The CDR3 region has the DNA TGTGCCAGCAGTTACTCGGATCGGACAACTAACTATGGCTACACCTTC. Its translation: CASSYSDRTTNYGYTF.

The count of this clone is one. This chain links TRBV27 with TRBJ1-5; D may be TRBD1 (6 bases). Trimming shortened V by 1 base and J by 2 bases, and 18 bases separated the two germline ends. This CDR3 comprises 18 residues. Germline V CDR1 and CDR2: MNHEY, SMNVEV (reference sequence). The CDR3: CASSLYSPGRGGNQPQHF. The CDR3 coding sequence is TGTGCCAGCAGTTTATATTCCCCGGGCAGGGGTGGCAATCAGCCCCAGCATTTT.

The gene calls are TRBV5-1 and TRBJ2-2; a possible D gene is TRBD1 (6 bases). In germline, CDR1 is SGHRS, CDR2 YFSETQ. With 6 bases removed from V and 0 bases from J, the gap between germline ends came to 15 bases. CDR3 size: 16 residues. The chain's CDR3 is CASTDSSVPNTGELFF. In DNA, the CDR3 is TGCGCCAGCACGGACAGTTCCGTCCCGAACACCGGGGAGCTGTTTTTT.

This chain uses TRBV18 with TRBJ1-5, with D unclear. The V gene lost 2 bases and the J gene lost 3 bases, with 11 bases spanning the gap. CDR1 KGHSH and CDR2 LQKENI come from the germline V gene. CDR3 length: 15 residues. CDR3 protein: CASSPSGRDNQPQHF. DNA of the CDR3: TGTGCCAGCTCACCATCAGGTCGGGACAATCAGCCCCAGCATTTT. The full variable domain, completed using reference TRBV18 and TRBJ1-5, is NAGVMQNPRHLVRRRGQEARLRCSPMKGHSHVYWYRQLPEEGLKFMVYLQKENIIDESGMPKERFSAEFPKEGPSILRIQQVVRGDSAAYFCASSPSGRDNQPQHFGDGTRLSIL.

The V and J genes are TRBV5-5 and TRBJ1-2; 8 bases are shared with TRBD1. Unmatched junction bases numbered 6, after V lost 5 bases and J lost 3 bases. The CDR3 is 14 residues long. CDR1 and CDR2 (germline): SGHKS, YYEKEE (reference sequence). The CDR3 protein is CASRFQGADYGYTF. The CDR3 DNA reads as TGTGCCAGCAGGTTTCAGGGGGCGGACTATGGCTACACCTTC.

The V gene is TRBV28, the J gene TRBJ2-6; 7 nucleotides align to TRBD2. Germline V lookup: CDR1 MDHEN, CDR2 SYDVKM. The ends lost 6 bases at V and 2 bases at J; junction bases unmatched: 4. The CDR3 sequence is 15 residues long. CDR3 in DNA: TGTGCCAGCAGCCTGGGGGGGGCTGGGGCCAACGTCCTGACTTTC. It codes for CASSLGGAGANVLTF. The full variable domain, its missing parts supplied by reference TRBV28 and TRBJ2-6, is DVKVTQSSRYLVKRTGEKVFLECVQDMDHENMFWYRQDPGLGLRLIYFSYDVKMKEKGDIPEGYSVSREKKERFSLILESASTNQTSMYLCASSLGGAGANVLTFGAGSRLTVL.